This entry lists 20 T cell receptor beta chains sequenced from one sample in a study of shared clonotypes between healthy human individuals. Here immunoSEQ multiplex PCR was the method, and the copy in TCRdb shows in-frame clones only, minus some. The profile shows millions of clones, over 85% of them singletons. Sequenced: naive CD4+ T cells sorted from blood. Subset: CD45RA+ positively selected. These receptor sequences come from a man aged 18 to 29 in good health.

The chain is built from TRBV10-2 and TRBJ2-4; a weak D match, TRBD1 (6 bases). From germline, CDR1 is WSHSY and CDR2 SAAADI. There are 12 residues in the CDR3. Trimming pared 6 bases from V and 7 bases from J, leaving 10 bases between. The CDR3 reads CASSTQGNIQYF. CDR3 nucleotides: TGCGCCAGCAGCACACAGGGTAACATTCAGTACTTC.

This chain joins TRBV7-2 and TRBJ2-3; D possibly matches TRBD1 or TRBD2 (5 bases each). The germline CDR1 and CDR2 sequences are SGHTA and FQGNSA. V was clipped by 5 bases and J by 6 bases, with 24 bases between them. This CDR3 is 17 amino acids long. CDR3 sequence reads: CASSLGPRRSVADTQYF. CDR3 nucleotide sequence: TGTGCCAGCAGCCTGGGACCGCGGCGATCGGTGGCGGATACGCAGTATTTT.

This rearrangement joins TRBV10-3 to TRBJ2-7; the match to TRBD2 covers 13 bases. V lost 4 bases and J lost 4; bases outside the gene matches: 13. CDR3 size: 18 residues. The germline gives CDR1 ENHRY, CDR2 SYGVKD. Here the CDR3 reads CAISVKLAGGPPPYEQYF. The CDR3 bases are TGTGCCATCAGTGTTAAACTAGCGGGAGGGCCTCCACCTTACGAGCAGTACTTC.

The chain has TRBV11-2 and TRBJ2-7; TRBD1 matches 10 bases. CDR1 SGHAT and CDR2 FQNNGV come from the germline V gene. V shed 4 bases, J shed 3 bases, and the junction held 3 bases outside the gene matches. This CDR3 comprises 14 residues. In DNA form, the CDR3 reads TGTGCCAGCAGCTCGGGACAGGGGAGCTACGAGCAGTACTTC. Translation: CASSSGQGSYEQYF.

J is TRBJ2-3 and V is TRBV30; a possible D gene is TRBD1 (5 bases). The CDR3 length is 13 residues. V was pared by 1 base and J by 4 bases, with 9 bases between. The germline CDR1 and CDR2 sequences are GTSNPN and SVGIG (reference sequence). CDR3 nucleotide sequence: TGTGCCTGGAGTGGGGGCTTGGCAGATACGCAGTATTTT. Its protein is CAWSGGLADTQYF.

The gene calls are TRBV7-2 and TRBJ1-6; tentative D call: TRBD1 (5 bases). Germline V lookup: CDR1 SGHTA, CDR2 FQGNSA. The CDR3 sequence is 16 residues long. Trimming took off 4 bases at V and 8 bases at J, with 18 bases between the two ends. Here the CDR3 reads CASSSADLLGDSPLHF. The CDR3 coding sequence is TGTGCCAGCAGCTCTGCGGACTTATTAGGGGATTCACCCCTCCACTTT.

The table lists this clone with a few counts. The gene calls are TRBV19 and TRBJ1-2; D is unresolved. The CDR3 is 9 amino acids. Germline assignment: CDR1 LNHDA and CDR2 SQIVND (reference sequence). Trimming stripped 5 bases from V and 14 bases from J, with 9 bases between. CDR3 nucleotides: TGTGCCAGTAGTCCGCCCCTGACCTTC. This sequence encodes CASSPPLTF. The full variable domain, completed using reference TRBV19 and TRBJ1-2, is DGGITQSPKYLFRKEGQNVTLSCEQNLNHDAMYWYRQDPGQGLRLIYYSQIVNDFQKGDIAEGYSVSREKKESFPLTVTSAQKNPTAFYLCASSPPLTFGSGTRLTVV.

This clone is a singleton in its sample. J is TRBJ1-3 and V is TRBV6-1; D is possibly TRBD1 (5 bases). The CDR3 spans 15 residues. Germline CDR1 reads MNHNS; CDR2 reads SASEGT. Trimming took 5 bases from V and 4 from J, leaving 15 bases between them. This CDR3 reads CASSRPGEGGNTIYF. DNA of the CDR3: TGTGCCAGCAGTCGACCCGGGGAGGGGGGAAACACCATATATTTT.

This sequence joins TRBV30 and TRBJ1-2; 7 nucleotides match TRBD1. CDR3 size: 13 residues. Germline trimming cut 1 base from V and 5 bases from J; bases unmatched to any gene: 4. Germline values: CDR1 GTSNPN, CDR2 SVGIG (reference sequence). CDR3 nucleotides: TGTGCCTGGAGTGCCCAGACAGGGTATGGCTACACCTTC. Protein: CAWSAQTGYGYTF.

The rearrangement links TRBV2 to TRBJ1-5; 7 bases line up with TRBD1. The germline V gene encodes CDR1 SNHLY and CDR2 FYNNEI. Losses at the gene ends were 2 bases for V and 8 bases for J; bases not matched to a gene: 15. CDR3 length: 17 amino acids. The DNA for the CDR3 is TGTGCCAGCAGTGAACATACCGGGACAGCTTATCAAGAGCCCCAGCATTTT. Translating gives CASSEHTGTAYQEPQHF.

This chain joins TRBV5-6 and TRBJ2-6, with TRBD2 matching over 11 bases. Germline lookup yields CDR1 SGHDT and CDR2 YYEEEE. Germline trimming cut 0 bases from V and 0 bases from J; bases unmatched to any gene: 2. The CDR3 runs to 18 residues. The CDR3 sequence is CASSLGLAGNSGANVLTF. The CDR3 region has the DNA TGTGCCAGCAGCTTGGGACTAGCGGGGAACTCTGGGGCCAACGTCCTGACTTTC. Looking up the rest from reference TRBV5-6 and TRBJ2-6 gives the full variable domain: DAGVTQSPTHLIKTRGQQVTLRCSPKSGHDTVSWYQQALGQGPQFIFQYYEEEERQRGNFPDRFSGHQFPNYSSELNVNALLLGDSALYLCASSLGLAGNSGANVLTFGAGSRLTVL.

This rearrangement joins TRBV19 to TRBJ1-1; D remains unclear. The CDR3 is made up of 12 amino acids. The germline V and J ends were trimmed by 5 bases and 6 bases, with 10 bases remaining between them. Germline CDR1 and CDR2: LNHDA and SQIVND (reference sequence). CDR3 in DNA: TGTGCCAGTAGTTTAGGCCCCTCTGAAGCTTTCTTT. As protein: CASSLGPSEAFF.

This chain uses TRBV27 with TRBJ1-2; D is unresolved. This CDR3 has 15 amino acids. Germline V gene sequence: CDR1 MNHEY, CDR2 SMNVEV (reference sequence). Trimming took off 5 bases at V and 0 bases at J, with 13 bases between the two ends. CDR3 bases: TGTGCCAGCAGTCCGCGGACGGGATCTAACTATGGCTACACCTTC. This gives the protein CASSPRTGSNYGYTF.

The V call is TRBV5-6, the J call TRBJ1-2, with D hard to call. The CDR3 has 13 residues. The germline gives CDR1 SGHDT, CDR2 YYEEEE. V dropped 2 bases and J dropped 5 bases, with 10 bases sitting between them. CDR3 in DNA: TGTGCCAGCAGCTTCAAGGCCTGGTATGGCTACACCTTC. Its translation: CASSFKAWYGYTF.

The table lists this clone with a count of one. This rearrangement joins TRBV7-2 to TRBJ2-2, with TRBD1 matching over 8 bases. Germline V gene data show CDR1 as SGHTA and CDR2 as FQGNSA. The ends lost 1 base at V and 1 base at J; junction bases unmatched: 2. The CDR3 has 16 residues. The CDR3 DNA sequence: TGTGCCAGCAGCTTAGGGGGGACAGGGAACACCGGGGAGCTGTTTTTT. Protein product: CASSLGGTGNTGELFF.

J is TRBJ1-5 and V is TRBV7-9; 9 bases align to TRBD1. Germline-derived CDR1 and CDR2 are SEHNR and FQNEAQ (reference sequence). J lost 5 bases, V lost 5 bases, and 13 bases had no gene match. The CDR3 has 17 residues. CDR3 amino acids: CASSLGQGITGDQPQHF. Written as DNA, the CDR3 is TGTGCCAGCAGCCTGGGACAGGGTATTACGGGTGATCAGCCCCAGCATTTT.

This clone was observed once. Here the CDR3 DNA reads TGTGCCAGCACCGGAGCCCAAGAGACCCAGTACTTC. Translating it yields CASTGAQETQYF. The chain has TRBV6-5 and TRBJ2-5; D gene unclear. Germline V gene data show CDR1 as MNHEY and CDR2 as SVGAGI. This CDR3 has 12 residues. V lost 7 bases to trimming and J lost 1 base, with 7 bases between them.

The chain links TRBV5-1 to TRBJ1-3, with TRBD1 as a possible D gene (6 bases). The CDR3 is 16 residues long. The germline gives CDR1 SGHRS, CDR2 YFSETQ. The ends were cut back, 5 bases at V and 0 bases at J, with 15 bases in the middle. The CDR3 reads CASRSDSSFSGNTIYF. The CDR3 DNA sequence: TGCGCCAGCAGGTCGGACAGTTCCTTCTCTGGAAACACCATATATTTT.

This clone appeared once. V is TRBV5-8 and J is TRBJ2-7, with a possible D match to TRBD1 (6 bases). The CDR3 totals 13 residues. Per the germline V gene, CDR1 is SGHTS and CDR2 is YDEGEE. V was clipped by 4 bases and J by 3 bases, with 11 bases between them. CDR3 sequence reads: CASSARTDYEQYF. CDR3 nucleotides: TGTGCCAGCAGCGCAAGGACAGACTACGAGCAGTACTTC.

The chain links TRBV9 to TRBJ2-1; D remains ambiguous. Germline assignment: CDR1 SGDLS and CDR2 YYNGEE. The CDR3 loop spans 14 amino acids. The V and J ends lost 5 bases and 2 bases respectively, with 11 bases between them. CDR3 coding DNA: TGTGCCAGCAGTGTCGATGGGGCCTACAATGAGCAGTTCTTC. This codes for CASSVDGAYNEQFF.